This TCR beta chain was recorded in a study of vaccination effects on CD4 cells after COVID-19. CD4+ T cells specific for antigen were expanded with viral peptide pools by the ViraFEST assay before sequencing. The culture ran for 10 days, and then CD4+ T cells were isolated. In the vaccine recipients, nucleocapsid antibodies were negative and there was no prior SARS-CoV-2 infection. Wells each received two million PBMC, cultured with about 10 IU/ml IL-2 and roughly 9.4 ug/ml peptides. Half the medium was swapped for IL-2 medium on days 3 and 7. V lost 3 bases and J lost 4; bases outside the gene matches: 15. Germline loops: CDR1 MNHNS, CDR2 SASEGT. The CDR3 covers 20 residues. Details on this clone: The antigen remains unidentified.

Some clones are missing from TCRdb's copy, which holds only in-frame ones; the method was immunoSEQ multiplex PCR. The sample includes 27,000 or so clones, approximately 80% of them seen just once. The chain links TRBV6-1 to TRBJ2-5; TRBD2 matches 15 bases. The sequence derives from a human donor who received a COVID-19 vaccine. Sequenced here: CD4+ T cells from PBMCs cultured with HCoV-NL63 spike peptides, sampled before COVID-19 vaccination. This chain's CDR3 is CASSEPGTSGGTMARETQYF. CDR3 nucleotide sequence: TGTGCCAGCAGTGAGCCCGGGACTAGCGGGGGGACCATGGCTCGAGAGACCCAGTACTTC.